These 23 T cell receptor beta chains were sequenced from one sample in a study of Graves' ophthalmopathy and Graves' hyperthyroidism. Amplified TCR beta CDR3 regions were obtained using RNA transcripts as template. After a first-round RT-PCR with HTBI primers, a second-round multiplex PCR was run. TCRdb reprocessed the multiplex PCR reads via MiXCR and lists one record per CDR3 protein. The top ten hold around 12% of the sample, which has fewer than 350,000 distinct CDR3 sequences, 15% to 20% seen once. The specimen was peripheral blood. Receptors originate from an adult man with Graves' ophthalmopathy.

This clonotype was counted many times. The chain couples TRBV28 to TRBJ1-1; D gene uncertain. Germline V gene sequence: CDR1 MDHEN, CDR2 SYDVKM. This CDR3 region has 14 residues. V lost 3 bases and J 0 bases, leaving 8 bases between the germline ends. The DNA for the CDR3 is TGTGCCAGCAGTTTCAGAGTTCTGAACACTGAAGCTTTCTTT. Its translation is CASSFRVLNTEAFF.

The sample holds many counts of this clonotype. J is TRBJ1-3 and V is TRBV6-1, with D possibly being TRBD1 (6 bases). The CDR3 runs 13 residues. The germline gives CDR1 MNHNS, CDR2 SASEGT. The V gene lost 7 bases and the J gene lost 3 bases, with 10 bases spanning the gap. CDR3 sequence (DNA): TGTGCCAGCACCAGGGGCTTTGGAAACACCATATATTTT. This gives the protein CASTRGFGNTIYF.

The sample holds many counts of this clonotype. The rearrangement links TRBV2 to TRBJ1-1, with TRBD1 matching over 7 bases. Germline V CDR1 and CDR2: SNHLY, FYNNEI. This CDR3 region has 13 residues. Trimming at V came to 6 bases and at J to 7 bases, leaving 8 bases not matched to a gene. The CDR3 reads CASSLGTESEAFF. The CDR3, as DNA: TGTGCCAGCAGCCTAGGGACAGAGAGTGAAGCTTTCTTT.

This clonotype was found many times. The chain recombines TRBV5-1 with TRBJ2-6; the D gene is possibly TRBD2 (6 bases). The CDR3 is 15 amino acids. V was shortened by 1 base and J by 2 bases, with 7 bases between the two germline ends. The germline gives CDR1 SGHRS, CDR2 YFSETQ. The DNA of the CDR3 is TGCGCCAGCAGCTTGACGGGGGCTGGGGCCAACGTCCTGACTTTC. It specifies CASSLTGAGANVLTF.

This chain connects TRBV6-5 to TRBJ2-5; 7 positions match TRBD2. The V and J ends lost 0 bases and 0 bases, in that order; junction bases with no gene match: 4. Looked up from germline, CDR1 is MNHEY and CDR2 is SVGAGI. The CDR3 is 16 amino acids. The CDR3 loop reads CASSYSITSDQETQYF. In DNA, the CDR3 is TGTGCCAGCAGTTACTCCATCACTAGCGACCAAGAGACCCAGTACTTC.

The chain couples TRBV15 to TRBJ1-1; no clear D gene. The CDR3 loop spans 14 amino acids. The germline V gene has CDR1 LNHNV and CDR2 YYDKDF (reference sequence). V was trimmed by 4 bases and J by 1 base, leaving 10 bases between them. CDR3 region: CATSNGPTNTEAFF. The CDR3 DNA follows: TGTGCCACCAGCAACGGACCCACGAACACTGAAGCTTTCTTT.

This clonotype was picked up many times. The V and J genes are TRBV19 and TRBJ2-7, with 11 bases matching TRBD2. Germline trimming cut 4 bases from V and 8 bases from J; bases unmatched to any gene: 13. CDR1 is LNHDA and CDR2 is SQIVND in the germline V gene (reference sequence). There are 16 residues in the CDR3. This CDR3 is CASSTHQLAGDVKQYF. The CDR3 coding sequence is TGTGCCAGTAGTACCCACCAACTAGCGGGAGACGTGAAGCAGTACTTC.

This clonotype occurred many times. This chain joins TRBV6-6 and TRBJ2-7, with no clear D. V lost 3 bases to trimming and J lost 3 bases, with 9 bases between them. The CDR3 has 13 amino acids. The V gene's germline CDR1 is MNHNY and CDR2 SVGAGI (reference sequence). CDR3 amino acids: CASSYQRGYEQYF. The CDR3 coding sequence is TGTGCCAGCAGTTATCAAAGAGGCTACGAGCAGTACTTC.

This clonotype has a count of ten or more. The rearrangement links TRBV19 to TRBJ2-2; 7 bases are a match to TRBD2. This CDR3 comprises 15 residues. The junction had 5 bases not matched to a gene; V was cut back by 3 bases and J by 4 bases. Germline V lookup: CDR1 LNHDA, CDR2 SQIVND (reference sequence). The CDR3 loop is CASSISREGTGELFF. For the CDR3, the DNA is TGTGCCAGTAGTATTTCAAGGGAGGGCACCGGGGAGCTGTTTTTT.

This clonotype has a count of ten or more. This chain joins TRBV12-3 or TRBV12-4 and TRBJ1-2; perhaps TRBD1 as D (5 bases). V was trimmed by 0 bases and J by 8 bases, leaving 19 bases between them. The CDR3 runs 16 residues. The CDR3 bases are TGTGCCAGCAGTTTAGCGCTAATCAGGGCGTTACGAGGCTACACCTTC. Translated, it gives CASSLALIRALRGYTF.

This clonotype came up many times. The rearrangement joins TRBV28 to TRBJ1-2, with D possibly matching TRBD1 (5 bases). Looked up from germline, CDR1 is MDHEN and CDR2 is SYDVKM. With 7 bases removed from V and 6 bases from J, the gap between germline ends came to 12 bases. This CDR3 is 12 amino acids long. CDR3 DNA sequence: TGTGCCAGCAATGAGGGGATCGATGGCTACACCTTC. As protein: CASNEGIDGYTF.

This clonotype was found many times. The chain is built from TRBV7-2 and TRBJ1-5; no clear D. Germline-derived CDR1 and CDR2 are SGHTA and FQGNSA. V lost 8 bases and J 0 bases, leaving 14 bases between the germline ends. The CDR3 runs 15 residues. DNA for the CDR3: TGTGCCAGCTGCGAAGAGGGATATAGCAATCAGCCCCAGCATTTT. Protein product: CASCEEGYSNQPQHF.

The genes are TRBV5-1 and TRBJ1-2; weak D call: TRBD1 (5 bases). Trimming took 3 bases from V and 6 from J, leaving 15 bases between them. CDR3 length: 14 amino acids. From germline, CDR1 is SGHRS and CDR2 YFSETQ. The chain's CDR3 is CASSSLGVRDGYTF. DNA of the CDR3: TGCGCCAGCAGCTCACTAGGGGTCAGAGATGGCTACACCTTC.

The V and J genes are TRBV19 and TRBJ1-6; D is perhaps TRBD1 (5 bases). The CDR3 is 14 amino acids. Germline V CDR1 and CDR2: LNHDA, SQIVND (reference sequence). The V end lost 4 bases, the J end lost 6 bases, and 10 bases lay between the germline ends. The CDR3 nucleotides are TGTGCCAGTAGTAGGGACGGTGCTAATTCACCCCTCCACTTT. Translated: CASSRDGANSPLHF.

This clonotype has a count of ten or more. The chain uses TRBV7-9 and TRBJ1-6; D remains ambiguous. Germline-derived CDR1 and CDR2 are SEHNR and FQNEAQ (reference sequence). CDR3 length: 13 residues. V was shortened by 1 base and J by 8 bases, with 6 bases between the two germline ends. This chain's CDR3 is CASSLGWDSPLHF. DNA for the CDR3: TGTGCCAGCAGCTTAGGATGGGATTCACCCCTCCACTTT.

This clonotype was recorded many times. This rearrangement joins TRBV9 to TRBJ2-5, with 12 bases aligning to TRBD2. The CDR3 sequence is 15 residues long. The germline V gene has CDR1 SGDLS and CDR2 YYNGEE. V gave up 3 bases and J gave up 5 bases; unmatched junction bases: 5. The CDR3 nucleotides are TGTGCCAGCAGCGCCGGGACTAGCGGGTTGGAGACCCAGTACTTC. Its protein is CASSAGTSGLETQYF.

This clonotype was recorded many times. A read error is likely, as this CDR3 ends without the conserved phenylalanine or tryptophan. This chain connects TRBV18 to TRBJ1-3; D may be TRBD1 (6 bases). CDR1 and CDR2 from the germline V gene are KGHSH and LQKENI. Trimming left V 3 bases short and J 7 bases short, with 10 bases between. The CDR3 has 13 amino acids. CDR3: CASSPSGENTIYS. The CDR3 bases are TGTGCCAGCTCACCCTCAGGGGAGAACACCATATATTCT.

In its sample, this clonotype was seen many times. The V and J genes are TRBV30 and TRBJ1-2; no clear D. Trimming took 3 bases from V and 5 from J, leaving 16 bases between them. The CDR3 runs 14 residues. In germline, CDR1 is GTSNPN, CDR2 SVGIG (reference sequence). The CDR3 DNA reads TGTGCCTGGAGCCCTAACCGGGGAACATATGGCTACACCTTC. This encodes CAWSPNRGTYGYTF. The entire variable domain, with the rest obtained from reference TRBV30 and TRBJ1-2, is as follows: SQTIHQWPATLVQPVGSPLSLECTVEGTSNPNLYWYRQAAGRGLQLLFYSVGIGQISSEVPQNLSASRPQDRQFILSSKKLLLSDSGFYLCAWSPNRGTYGYTFGSGTRLTVV.

This clonotype has a count of ten or more. V gene TRBV27 combines with J gene TRBJ2-7; TRBD1 agrees at 9 bases. The CDR3 is 14 residues long. J gave up 8 bases and V 8 bases, and 13 bases lay outside the gene matches. Germline V gives CDR1 MNHEY, CDR2 SMNVEV (reference sequence). This chain's CDR3 is CASRLTGGINKQYF. The CDR3 DNA reads as TGTGCCAGCCGCTTGACAGGGGGGATTAATAAGCAGTACTTC.

This clonotype was seen repeatedly, ten times or more. This chain uses TRBV6-2 or TRBV6-3 with TRBJ1-1; D is ambiguous. Per the germline V gene, CDR1 is MNHEY and CDR2 is SVGEGT. CDR3 length equals 14 residues. Trimming pared 6 bases from V and 1 base from J, leaving 12 bases between. CDR3 amino acids: CASSHPSGNTEAFF. In DNA form, the CDR3 reads TGTGCCAGCAGCCACCCTAGTGGGAACACTGAAGCTTTCTTT.

This chain uses TRBV5-1 with TRBJ2-7; possibly TRBD1 for D (6 bases). In germline, CDR1 is SGHRS, CDR2 YFSETQ. Between the trimmed V and J ends, which lost 5 bases and 1 base, there was a span of 10 bases. The CDR3 is made up of 13 amino acids. The CDR3 loop reads CASRVDSSYEQYF. CDR3 DNA sequence: TGCGCCAGCAGGGTGGACAGTTCCTACGAGCAGTACTTC.

This clonotype was picked up many times. A much larger clonotype is one base distant, so this may be a read error. This chain connects TRBV4-1 to TRBJ1-5; TRBD1 agrees at 9 bases. There are 15 residues in the CDR3. The germline V gene has CDR1 MGHRA and CDR2 YSYEKL. CDR3 amino acids: CANSLGQGRNQPQHF. As DNA, the CDR3 is TGCGCCAACAGCCTCGGACAGGGGCGCAATCAGCCCCAGCATTTT.

V is TRBV18 and J is TRBJ2-6; weak D call: TRBD1 (5 bases). V was clipped by 10 bases and J by 0 bases, with 16 bases between them. Germline-derived CDR1 and CDR2 are KGHSH and LQKENI. CDR3 length equals 16 residues. The CDR3 nucleotides read TGTGCCACCACAGGAAATAGGGCCTCTGGGGCCAACGTCCTGACTTTC. It yields the protein CATTGNRASGANVLTF. Full variable domain (missing parts from reference TRBV18 and TRBJ2-6): NAGVMQNPRHLVRRRGQEARLRCSPMKGHSHVYWYRQLPEEGLKFMVYLQKENIIDESGMPKERFSAEFPKEGPSILRIQQVVRGDSAAYFCATTGNRASGANVLTFGAGSRLTVL.